This T cell receptor (beta chain) is drawn from a study of T cell responses to AZD1222 COVID-19 vaccine. Generated by immunoSEQ multiplex PCR, the TCRdb table keeps only in-frame clones and is missing some. The sample has 100,000 or so clones, about 88% seen once. In germline, CDR1 is MNHEY, CDR2 SVGEGT. This CDR3 is built from 12 residues. V was cut by 6 bases and J by 2 bases, with 8 bases left in between. The clonotype comes from an adult in good health. Specimen: peripheral blood, collected on day 0 of AZD1222 vaccination. The rearrangement uses TRBV6-2 or TRBV6-3 and TRBJ2-7; D not certain. CDR3 nucleotide sequence: TGTGCCAGCAGCAGGCTCGCCTACGAGCAGTACTTC. Translation: CASSRLAYEQYF.